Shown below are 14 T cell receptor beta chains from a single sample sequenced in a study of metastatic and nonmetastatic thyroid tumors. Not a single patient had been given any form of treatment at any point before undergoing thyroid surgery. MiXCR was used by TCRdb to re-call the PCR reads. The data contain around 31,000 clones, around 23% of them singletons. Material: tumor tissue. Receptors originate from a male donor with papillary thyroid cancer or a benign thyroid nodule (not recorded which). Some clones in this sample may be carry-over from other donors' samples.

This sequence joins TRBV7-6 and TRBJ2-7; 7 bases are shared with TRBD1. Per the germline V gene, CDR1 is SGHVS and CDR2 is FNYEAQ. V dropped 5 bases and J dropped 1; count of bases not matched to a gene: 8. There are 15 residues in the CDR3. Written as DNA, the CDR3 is TGTGCCAGCAGCCTTAGAGCGGACAGGTCCTACGAGCAGTACTTC. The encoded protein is CASSLRADRSYEQYF.

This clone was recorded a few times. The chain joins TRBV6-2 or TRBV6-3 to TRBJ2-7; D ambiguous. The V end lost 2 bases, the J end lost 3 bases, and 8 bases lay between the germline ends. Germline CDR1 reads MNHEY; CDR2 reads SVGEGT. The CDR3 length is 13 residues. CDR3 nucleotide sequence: TGTGCCAGCAGTTACGGTGAAATCTACGAGCAGTACTTC. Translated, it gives CASSYGEIYEQYF.

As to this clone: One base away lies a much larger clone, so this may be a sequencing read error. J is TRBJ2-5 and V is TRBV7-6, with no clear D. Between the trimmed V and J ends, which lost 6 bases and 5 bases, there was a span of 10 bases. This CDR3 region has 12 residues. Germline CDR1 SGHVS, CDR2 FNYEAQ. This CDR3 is CASSPTVETQYF. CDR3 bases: TGTGCCAGCAGTCCCACGGTCGAGACCCAGTACTTC.

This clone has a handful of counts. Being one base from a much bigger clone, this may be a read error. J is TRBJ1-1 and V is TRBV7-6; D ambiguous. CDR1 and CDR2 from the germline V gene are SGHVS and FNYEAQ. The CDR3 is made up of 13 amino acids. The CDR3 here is CANSFLVNTEAFF. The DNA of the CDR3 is TGTGCCAACAGCTTTCTGGTGAACACTGAAGCTTTCTTT.

Here the CDR3 reads CASSEGRGRYGNSPLHF. CDR3 coding DNA: TGTGCCAGCAGTGAAGGACGGGGGCGGTACGGTAATTCACCCCTCCACTTT. This rearrangement joins TRBV2 to TRBJ1-6, with D tentatively TRBD1 (6 bases). V was shortened by 1 base and J by 6 bases, with 16 bases between the two germline ends. The germline CDR1 and CDR2 sequences are SNHLY and FYNNEI. The CDR3 has 17 amino acids.

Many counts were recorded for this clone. The CDR3 DNA reads as TGTGCCAGCAGCAGGGTCAATCCTAATGAAAAACTGTTTTTT. Translating gives CASSRVNPNEKLFF. The chain joins TRBV6-1 to TRBJ1-4, with D possibly matching TRBD1 (5 bases). The CDR3 is made up of 14 amino acids. In germline, CDR1 is MNHNS, CDR2 SASEGT. Trimming shortened V by 6 bases and J by 3 bases, and 11 bases separated the two germline ends.

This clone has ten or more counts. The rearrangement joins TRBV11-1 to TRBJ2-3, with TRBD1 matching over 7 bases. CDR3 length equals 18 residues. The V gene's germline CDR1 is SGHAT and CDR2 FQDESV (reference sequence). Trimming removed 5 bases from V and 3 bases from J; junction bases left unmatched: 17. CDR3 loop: CASSPLGGRGGRTDTQYF. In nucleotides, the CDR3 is TGTGCCAGCAGCCCCCTCGGAGGTAGAGGGGGCAGGACAGATACGCAGTATTTT.

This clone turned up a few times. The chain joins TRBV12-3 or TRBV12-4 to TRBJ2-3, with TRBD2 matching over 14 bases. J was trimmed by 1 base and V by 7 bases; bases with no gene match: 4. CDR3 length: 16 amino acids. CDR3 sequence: CASIRGLAGGTDTQYF. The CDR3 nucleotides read TGTGCCAGCATCCGGGGACTAGCGGGGGGCACAGATACGCAGTATTTT.

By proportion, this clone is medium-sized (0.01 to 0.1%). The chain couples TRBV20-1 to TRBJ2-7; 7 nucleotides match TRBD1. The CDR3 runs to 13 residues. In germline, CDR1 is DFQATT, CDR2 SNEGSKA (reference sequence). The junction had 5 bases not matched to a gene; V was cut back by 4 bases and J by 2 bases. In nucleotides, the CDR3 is TGCAGTGCTAACCTTGGGACAGCCTACGAGCAGTACTTC. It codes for CSANLGTAYEQYF.

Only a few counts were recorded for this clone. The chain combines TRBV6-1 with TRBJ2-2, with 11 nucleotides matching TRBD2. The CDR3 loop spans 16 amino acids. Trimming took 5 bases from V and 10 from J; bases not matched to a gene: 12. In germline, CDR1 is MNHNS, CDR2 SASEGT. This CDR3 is CASSTLAGVVTVELFF. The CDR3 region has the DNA TGTGCCAGCAGTACACTAGCGGGAGTCGTCACTGTGGAGCTGTTTTTT.

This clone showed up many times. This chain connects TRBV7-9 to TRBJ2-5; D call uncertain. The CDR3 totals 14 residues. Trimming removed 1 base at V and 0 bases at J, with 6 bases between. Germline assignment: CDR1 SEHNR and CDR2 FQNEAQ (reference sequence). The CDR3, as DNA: TGTGCCAGCAGCTTAGAGACGGACCAAGAGACCCAGTACTTC. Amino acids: CASSLETDQETQYF.

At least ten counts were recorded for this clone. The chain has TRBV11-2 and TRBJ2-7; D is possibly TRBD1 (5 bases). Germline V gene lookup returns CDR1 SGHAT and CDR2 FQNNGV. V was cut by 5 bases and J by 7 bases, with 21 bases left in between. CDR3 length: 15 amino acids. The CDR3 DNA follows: TGTGCCAGCAGCCTAACATGGGGCTTAGGAGAAGAGCAGTACTTC. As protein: CASSLTWGLGEEQYF.

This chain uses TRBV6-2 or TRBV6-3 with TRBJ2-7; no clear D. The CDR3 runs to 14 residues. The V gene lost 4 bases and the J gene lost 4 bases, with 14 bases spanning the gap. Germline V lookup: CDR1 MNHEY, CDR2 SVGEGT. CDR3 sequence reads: CASSSQRLQYEQYF. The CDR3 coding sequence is TGTGCCAGCAGTTCCCAGCGTTTGCAGTACGAGCAGTACTTC.

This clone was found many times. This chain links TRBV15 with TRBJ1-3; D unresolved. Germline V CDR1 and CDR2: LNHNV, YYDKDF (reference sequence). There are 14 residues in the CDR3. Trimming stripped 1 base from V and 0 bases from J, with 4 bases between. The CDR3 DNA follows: TGTGCCACCAGCAGAGGCGACTCTGGAAACACCATATATTTT. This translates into CATSRGDSGNTIYF.